The clone carrying this T cell receptor (beta chain) has a handful of counts. Its antigen is not known. Libraries were prepared by immunoSEQ multiplex PCR; TCRdb keeps only in-frame clonotypes and omits some of them. The sample yields about 130,000 clones, approximately 90% seen once. This sample was taken from a study of T cell responses to AZD1222 COVID-19 vaccine. Overall study: Doses given second, at about 4 or about 12 weeks, were pooled. Study observations and caveats: Most donors were white British and more were female, and clonal diversity was possibly underestimated. Across the whole spike, CD4 TCRs peaked at regions 160-218 and 743-854.

The length of the CDR3 is 14 residues. Losses at the gene ends were 3 bases for V and 4 bases for J; bases not matched to a gene: 3. CDR1 LNHDA and CDR2 SQIVND come from the germline V gene (reference sequence). This sequence was found in an adult in good health. This chain uses TRBV19 with TRBJ1-1; TRBD1 agrees at 9 bases. This sample comprised peripheral blood, obtained on day 0 of AZD1222 vaccination. The CDR3: CASSMDRGSTEAFF. The CDR3 DNA reads as TGTGCCAGTAGTATGGACAGGGGAAGCACTGAAGCTTTCTTT.